These 20 T cell receptor beta chains came from one sample sequenced in a study of blood T cell repertoires in COVID-19 (dated by TCRdb to 2018 to 2021). Library prep was done by the immunoSEQ multiplex PCR assay. TCRdb provides this immuneACCESS table in a form limited to in-frame rearrangements. Some clones are lacking; in checked studies, under half of them reflect an unresolved V gene, and why the rest are absent is not known. The sample table shows 470,000 or so clones, and about 90% are seen once. Jointly, the top ten make up about 2% of the sample. The sequencing sample was made of PBMCs or T cells enriched from blood (not recorded which). The receptors derive from a woman between 18 and 29 years old with acute COVID-19.

The chain joins TRBV27 to TRBJ2-5; 9 nucleotides agree with TRBD2. The ends lost 4 bases at V and 1 base at J; junction bases unmatched: 7. The CDR3 has 16 amino acids. CDR1 is MNHEY and CDR2 is SMNVEV in the germline V gene (reference sequence). The CDR3 nucleotides are TGTGCCAGCAGTTCGATGAGCGGGGGGTCCCAAGAGACCCAGTACTTC. Translating gives CASSSMSGGSQETQYF.

The chain employs TRBV6-5 and TRBJ1-1; D is unresolved. The CDR3 sequence is 14 residues long. Germline V gene sequence: CDR1 MNHEY, CDR2 SVGAGI. V dropped 7 bases and J dropped 2 bases, with 14 bases sitting between them. CDR3 in DNA: TGTGCCAGCACATCGAGCGGTCTAAACACTGAAGCTTTCTTT. Protein: CASTSSGLNTEAFF.

The chain combines TRBV5-4 with TRBJ2-1; 10 nucleotides match TRBD2. CDR3 length equals 15 residues. The junction had 4 bases not matched to a gene; V was cut back by 4 bases and J by 3 bases. Germline V gene sequence: CDR1 SGHNT, CDR2 YYREEE (reference sequence). The CDR3 nucleotides read TGTGCCAGCAGCCTAGAGCGGGGGGGCTACAATGAGCAGTTCTTC. It codes for CASSLERGGYNEQFF.

About this clone itself: Other DNA sequences in the same sample also yield this CDR3. DNA for the CDR3: TGCAGTGCTACCGGAGACTATGGCTACACCTTC. Translating gives CSATGDYGYTF. This chain joins TRBV20-1 and TRBJ1-2; D is uncertain. This CDR3 has 11 residues. Germline V gives CDR1 DFQATT, CDR2 SNEGSKA (reference sequence). With 4 bases removed from V and 3 bases from J, the gap between germline ends came to 6 bases.

This chain links TRBV20-1 with TRBJ1-1, with D unclear. CDR3 length: 11 amino acids. V lost 5 bases, J lost 5 bases, and 9 bases lay in between. CDR1 is DFQATT and CDR2 is SNEGSKA in the germline V gene (reference sequence). This CDR3 is CSAVRLTEAFF. The DNA for the CDR3 is TGCAGTGCTGTGAGACTAACTGAAGCTTTCTTT.

This chain connects TRBV5-4 to TRBJ2-2; TRBD1 is a possible D gene (5 bases). Trimming shortened V by 3 bases and J by 5 bases, and 14 bases separated the two germline ends. Per germline, CDR1 SGHNT and CDR2 YYREEE (reference sequence). The CDR3 is made up of 15 amino acids. The CDR3, as DNA: TGTGCCAGCAGCTGGGCCGGGCCAGGGACCGGGGAGCTGTTTTTT. It specifies CASSWAGPGTGELFF.

The chain couples TRBV7-3 to TRBJ2-5; the match to TRBD2 covers 8 bases. The CDR3 is 16 residues long. Germline V gene data show CDR1 as SGHTA and CDR2 as FQGTGA. Unmatched junction bases numbered 7, after V lost 1 base and J lost 3 bases. The CDR3 reads CASSLSRGGVEETQYF. CDR3 in DNA: TGTGCCAGCAGCTTAAGTCGGGGGGGCGTGGAAGAGACCCAGTACTTC.

This clone was counted a few times. The genes are TRBV3-1 (or the pseudogene TRBV3-2) and TRBJ1-4, with 7 positions matching TRBD1. From germline, CDR1 is LGHDT and CDR2 YNNKEL (reference sequence). After removal of 3 bases from V and 7 bases from J, the junction contained 5 bases not matched to a gene. CDR3 size: 14 residues. In nucleotides, the CDR3 is TGTGCCAGCAGCCACACAGGGGCGGGTGAAAAACTGTTTTTT. This gives the protein CASSHTGAGEKLFF.

The chain links TRBV7-9 to TRBJ2-5; D perhaps matches TRBD2 (5 bases). This CDR3 spans 16 amino acids. V lost 5 bases, J lost 1 base, and 17 bases lay in between. Germline assignment: CDR1 SEHNR and CDR2 FQNEAQ (reference sequence). The CDR3 loop reads CASSPGNPTVQETQYF. CDR3 DNA: TGTGCCAGCAGCCCCGGGAACCCTACCGTCCAAGAGACCCAGTACTTC. Full variable domain (remainder filled in from reference TRBV7-9 and TRBJ2-5): DTGVSQNPRHKITKRGQNVTFRCDPISEHNRLYWYRQTLGQGPEFLTYFQNEAQLEKSRLLSDRFSAERPKGSFSTLEIQRTEQGDSAMYLCASSPGNPTVQETQYFGPGTRLLVL.

This chain connects TRBV19 to TRBJ2-6, with 8 bases identical to TRBD1. Germline lookup yields CDR1 LNHDA and CDR2 SQIVND (reference sequence). With 7 bases clipped from V and 4 bases from J, the junction kept 6 bases outside the gene matches. The CDR3 spans 15 residues. The CDR3 here is CASTFRGPGANVLTF. CDR3 bases: TGTGCCAGTACCTTCAGGGGGCCCGGGGCCAACGTCCTGACTTTC.

CDR3 residues: CASSGQGAGYTF. Here the CDR3 DNA reads TGCGCCAGCAGTGGACAGGGAGCAGGCTACACCTTC. This sequence joins TRBV10-2 and TRBJ1-2; 7 positions agree with TRBD1. Germline CDR1 is WSHSY and CDR2 is SAAADI. The CDR3 runs to 12 residues. Unmatched junction bases numbered 4, after V lost 4 bases and J lost 8 bases.

This clone was counted a few times. The J gene is TRBJ1-5, the V gene TRBV2; 7 bases agree with TRBD1. CDR3 length: 13 amino acids. The junction had 3 bases not matched to a gene; V was cut back by 3 bases and J by 7 bases. CDR1 is SNHLY and CDR2 is FYNNEI in the germline V gene. CDR3 DNA: TGTGCCAGCAGTGACCAAGGGGGCCAGCCCCAGCATTTT. Its protein is CASSDQGGQPQHF.

The CDR3 DNA is TGCAGCGTCGTCCCCGGACAGGGCTTTCCTAACTATGGCTACACCTTC. This gives the protein CSVVPGQGFPNYGYTF. The V call is TRBV29-1, the J call TRBJ1-2; 8 bases agree with TRBD1. Germline CDR1 reads SQVTM; CDR2 reads ANQGSEA. After removal of 6 bases from V and 0 bases from J, the junction contained 12 bases not matched to a gene. The CDR3 is made up of 16 amino acids.

The rearrangement links TRBV28 to TRBJ2-1; the match to TRBD2 covers 7 bases. Per germline, CDR1 MDHEN and CDR2 SYDVKM. The CDR3 extends over 18 amino acids. V lost 4 bases to trimming and J lost 0 bases; unmatched junction nucleotides: 12. The CDR3 sequence: CASSSTGASGSSYNEQFF. The CDR3 DNA reads as TGTGCCAGCAGTTCTACTGGGGCTAGCGGTAGCTCCTACAATGAGCAGTTCTTC.

The V call is TRBV12-3 or TRBV12-4, the J call TRBJ2-7, with 10 positions matching TRBD1. The CDR3 consists of 13 residues. Germline trimming cut 6 bases from V and 3 bases from J; bases unmatched to any gene: 2. CDR3 protein: CASSDRGHYEQYF. The CDR3, as DNA: TGTGCCAGCAGCGACAGGGGGCACTACGAGCAGTACTTC.

The chain joins TRBV9 to TRBJ2-1, with 11 nucleotides matching TRBD2. CDR1 is SGDLS, CDR2 YYNGEE, per germline. The ends lost 3 bases at V and 7 bases at J; junction bases unmatched: 3. This CDR3 comprises 14 residues. This chain's CDR3 is CASSEGLAVNEQFF. DNA for the CDR3: TGTGCCAGCAGCGAGGGACTAGCGGTTAATGAGCAGTTCTTC.

The chain combines TRBV7-9 with TRBJ1-5, with 8 bases matching TRBD1. In germline, CDR1 is SEHNR, CDR2 FQNEAQ (reference sequence). Trimming at V came to 1 base and at J to 10 bases, leaving 12 bases not matched to a gene. The CDR3 loop spans 16 amino acids. The CDR3 reads CASSLVPPGQGEPQHF. For the CDR3, the DNA is TGTGCCAGCAGCTTAGTCCCCCCTGGACAGGGAGAACCCCAGCATTTT.

The genes are TRBV7-2 and TRBJ2-7; 13 nucleotides match TRBD2. The CDR3 has 15 amino acids. Germline trimming cut 5 bases from V and 6 bases from J; bases unmatched to any gene: 7. The germline CDR1 and CDR2 sequences are SGHTA and FQGNSA. CDR3 nucleotides: TGTGCCAGCAGCCCCGGACTAGCGGGAGTCCCCGAGCAGTACTTC. Residues: CASSPGLAGVPEQYF. The full variable domain, with the rest looked up from reference TRBV7-2 and TRBJ2-7, is GAGVSQSPSNKVTEKGKDVELRCDPISGHTALYWYRQSLGQGLEFLIYFQGNSAPDKSGLPSDRFSAERTGGSVSTLTIQRTQQEDSAVYLCASSPGLAGVPEQYFGPGTRLTVT.

The genes are TRBV5-1 and TRBJ2-3; perhaps TRBD1 as D (5 bases). The CDR3 sequence is 15 residues long. V gave up 0 bases and J gave up 2 bases, with 10 bases separating them. CDR1 and CDR2 (germline): SGHRS, YFSETQ. Here the CDR3 DNA reads TGCGCCAGCAGCTTGGACAGGCCACTCACAGATACGCAGTATTTT. Translated, it gives CASSLDRPLTDTQYF.

V is TRBV6-5 and J is TRBJ1-5; no reliable D call. Germline lookup yields CDR1 MNHEY and CDR2 SVGAGI. The CDR3 extends over 10 amino acids. V was trimmed by 8 bases and J by 9 bases, leaving 8 bases between them. In nucleotides, the CDR3 is TGTGCCAGCTCTTTCCGGCCCCAGCATTTT. It encodes CASSFRPQHF.